The 17 T cell receptor beta chains below all came from one sample that was sequenced in a study of a mutant IDH1 vaccine in newly diagnosed glioma. Time point in this sample: week 23, last vaccination. Vaccine doses each comprised 300 ug of mutant IDH1 20-mer peptide, with topical imiquimod. Repertoires were generated with immunoSEQ multiplex PCR, while TCRdb's copy carries only in-frame clones and drops some. This table holds 50,000 to 60,000 clones, about four fifths found once. These receptors lack a known antigen. Sample: PBMCs, taken from a glioma patient whose treatment included an IDH1 peptide vaccine. The receptors derive from a man aged 35 to 55 with glioma.

The CDR3 DNA is TGTGCCAGCAGTTTACAGGGGAACACTGAAGCTTTCTTT. Amino acids: CASSLQGNTEAFF. This sequence joins TRBV6-1 and TRBJ1-1; a weak D match, TRBD1 (6 bases). Germline V gene lookup returns CDR1 MNHNS and CDR2 SASEGT. This CDR3 is built from 13 residues. Trimming stripped 5 bases from V and 1 base from J, with 8 bases between.

The rearrangement links TRBV19 to TRBJ1-4; TRBD1 aligns across 9 bases. The germline V gene encodes CDR1 LNHDA and CDR2 SQIVND (reference sequence). V lost 5 bases to trimming and J lost 8 bases; unmatched junction nucleotides: 9. There are 15 residues in the CDR3. The CDR3 bases are TGTGCCAGTAGTTCGCCCGGGACAGGGCAAGAAAAACTGTTTTTT. This gives the protein CASSSPGTGQEKLFF.

The chain links TRBV27 to TRBJ1-5; D gene ambiguous. This CDR3 has 14 amino acids. The germline CDR1 and CDR2 sequences are MNHEY and SMNVEV (reference sequence). The V end lost 2 bases, the J end lost 4 bases, and 9 bases lay between the germline ends. The CDR3 spells CASSLVRGNQPQHF. DNA of the CDR3: TGTGCCAGCAGTTTAGTCCGGGGTAATCAGCCCCAGCATTTT.

The V call is TRBV4-1, the J call TRBJ2-2, with D tentatively TRBD2 (6 bases). Germline CDR1 MGHRA, CDR2 YSYEKL. This CDR3 is built from 15 residues. V gave up 3 bases and J gave up 3 bases, with 11 bases separating them. CDR3 in DNA: TGCGCCAGCAGCCAGGGGGGATTGGACACCGGGGAGCTGTTTTTT. Its protein product is CASSQGGLDTGELFF.

V is TRBV6-5 and J is TRBJ2-7; D may be TRBD1 (5 bases). Germline CDR1 and CDR2: MNHEY and SVGAGI. Between the trimmed V and J ends, which lost 2 bases and 0 bases, there was a span of 11 bases. The CDR3 spans 15 residues. CDR3 sequence: CASSYGQGPSYEQYF. Written as DNA, the CDR3 is TGTGCCAGCAGTTACGGGCAGGGTCCCTCCTACGAGCAGTACTTC.

In this sample, this clone turned up a few times. The chain is built from TRBV29-1 and TRBJ1-2; D gene ambiguous. The V end lost 5 bases, the J end lost 5 bases, and 3 bases lay between the germline ends. This CDR3 has 9 residues. Germline V lookup: CDR1 SQVTM, CDR2 ANQGSEA. The CDR3 DNA reads TGCAGCGTTTGGTATGGCTACACCTTC. Protein: CSVWYGYTF.

This chain joins TRBV11-2 and TRBJ1-3; D gene unclear. The germline V and J ends were trimmed by 0 bases and 5 bases, with 8 bases remaining between them. CDR3 size: 14 residues. Germline V gene sequence: CDR1 SGHAT, CDR2 FQNNGV. For the CDR3, the DNA is TGTGCCAGCAGCTTAGACGCCAGCAGAAACACCATATATTTT. This sequence encodes CASSLDASRNTIYF.

In the case of this clone: At one boundary the junction diverges from the germline segment, which might be a read error. In nucleotides, the CDR3 is TGTGCTAGCAGCTTAAGTAGGGGGCCGTCCTACGAGCAGTACTTC. It specifies CASSLSRGPSYEQYF. V gene TRBV7-7 combines with J gene TRBJ2-7, with TRBD1 identical over 7 bases. CDR3 length: 15 amino acids. CDR1 is SSHAT and CDR2 is FNYEAQ in the germline V gene (reference sequence). Complete variable domain (other parts from reference TRBV7-7 and TRBJ2-7): GAGVSQSPRYKVTKRGQDVTLRCDPISSHATLYWYQQALGQGPEFLTYFNYEAQPDKSGLPSDRFSAERPEGSISTLTIQRTEQRDSAMYRCASSLSRGPSYEQYFGPGTRLTVT.

The V gene is TRBV6-6, the J gene TRBJ1-2, with D perhaps TRBD1 (5 bases). V shed 4 bases and J shed 2 bases, with 17 bases lying between them. The germline gives CDR1 MNHNY, CDR2 SVGAGI (reference sequence). The CDR3 length is 16 residues. DNA of the CDR3: TGTGCCAGCAGTTGGACTGGGGGGGGTCAGAACTATGGCTACACCTTC. Protein: CASSWTGGGQNYGYTF.

This clone was counted only a few times. The chain recombines TRBV7-3 with TRBJ1-1, with 9 bases aligning to TRBD1. V was pared by 2 bases and J by 1 base, with 5 bases of the junction left unmatched. This CDR3 comprises 16 residues. From germline, CDR1 is SGHTA and CDR2 FQGTGA. CDR3 protein: CASSLLGTGRNTEAFF. As DNA, the CDR3 is TGTGCCAGCAGCTTATTGGGGACAGGGAGGAACACTGAAGCTTTCTTT.

This chain links TRBV2 with TRBJ1-1; the D is unclear. V gave up 6 bases and J gave up 8 bases, with 4 bases separating them. This CDR3 is built from 9 residues. Germline V gives CDR1 SNHLY, CDR2 FYNNEI. CDR3 region: CASSREAFF. The CDR3 DNA reads TGTGCCAGCAGCCGCGAAGCTTTCTTT. Full variable domain (missing parts from reference TRBV2 and TRBJ1-1): EPEVTQTPSHQVTQMGQEVILRCVPISNHLYFYWYRQILGQKVEFLVSFYNNEISEKSEIFDDQFSVERPDGSNFTLKIRSTKLEDSAMYFCASSREAFFGQGTRLTVV.

The chain links TRBV2 to TRBJ1-6; a weak D match, TRBD1 (5 bases). This CDR3 is built from 17 residues. CDR1 and CDR2 (germline): SNHLY, FYNNEI. V lost 2 bases and J lost 9, with 20 bases in between. The CDR3 sequence: CASSERSDTLSLSPLHF. The DNA for the CDR3 is TGTGCCAGCAGTGAACGGTCGGACACCCTTAGCCTTTCACCCCTCCACTTT.

This clone was seen a handful of times. The genes are TRBV19 and TRBJ1-1; 7 nucleotides match TRBD1. Trimming took 6 bases from V and 1 from J; bases not matched to a gene: 5. Germline values: CDR1 LNHDA, CDR2 SQIVND (reference sequence). This CDR3 is built from 14 residues. In nucleotides, the CDR3 is TGTGCCAGTAGCCAAGACAGGGAGAACACTGAAGCTTTCTTT. Its translation: CASSQDRENTEAFF. Variable domain in full (rest from reference TRBV19 and TRBJ1-1): DGGITQSPKYLFRKEGQNVTLSCEQNLNHDAMYWYRQDPGQGLRLIYYSQIVNDFQKGDIAEGYSVSREKKESFPLTVTSAQKNPTAFYLCASSQDRENTEAFFGQGTRLTVV.

This clone has only one observation. The J gene is TRBJ2-7, the V gene TRBV5-1; D not resolved. The CDR3 has 13 amino acids. The germline CDR1 and CDR2 sequences are SGHRS and YFSETQ. Trimming cost V 2 bases and J 2 bases, with 8 bases left between them. The CDR3 nucleotides read TGCGCCAGCAGCTTTGGTTTACCCTACGAGCAGTACTTC. It is translated as CASSFGLPYEQYF.

The chain links TRBV10-3 to TRBJ1-2; a possible D gene is TRBD1 (5 bases). Trimming stripped 3 bases from V and 10 bases from J, with 21 bases between. CDR3 size: 15 residues. Germline lookup yields CDR1 ENHRY and CDR2 SYGVKD. The CDR3 DNA reads as TGTGCCATCAGTGATGAAGCAAAACAGGTCGGTGACTACACCTTC. It codes for CAISDEAKQVGDYTF.

This clone was found once. The chain couples TRBV30 to TRBJ1-5, with D possibly matching TRBD1 (6 bases). The V end was cut by 2 bases, the J end by 3 bases, with 11 bases between. The CDR3 extends over 14 amino acids. Looked up from germline, CDR1 is GTSNPN and CDR2 is SVGIG (reference sequence). The CDR3 here is CAWSPGVYNQPQHF. CDR3 DNA sequence: TGTGCCTGGAGTCCAGGGGTGTACAATCAGCCCCAGCATTTT.

The chain combines TRBV7-9 with TRBJ1-1; unclear D gene. Germline CDR1 and CDR2: SEHNR and FQNEAQ (reference sequence). There are 13 residues in the CDR3. V was pared by 3 bases and J by 3 bases, with 8 bases between. CDR3: CASSFEVYTEAFF. CDR3 nucleotide sequence: TGTGCCAGCAGCTTCGAGGTTTACACTGAAGCTTTCTTT.